This T cell receptor (beta chain) originates from a study of T cell changes during pregnancy in multiple sclerosis. The CDR3 extends over 14 amino acids. Looked up from germline, CDR1 is SGDLS and CDR2 is YYNGEE. Between the trimmed V and J ends, which lost 2 bases and 0 bases, there was a span of 6 bases. Method: immunoSEQ multiplex PCR; TCRdb's copy keeps in-frame clones and lacks some. The sample records approximately 70,000 clones, about 91% being singletons. This rearrangement joins TRBV9 to TRBJ1-3, with D unclear. The sequencing used peripheral blood, collected in the second trimester of pregnancy. This clonotype originated in a female donor in good health, enrolled as a control in a pregnancy study. The CDR3 region is CASSVQRSGNTIYF. The CDR3 DNA is TGTGCCAGCAGCGTTCAGCGCTCTGGAAACACCATATATTTT.